A selection of T cell receptor beta chains follows, all from one sample in a study of blood T cell repertoires in COVID-19. Data came from immunoSEQ multiplex PCR; TCRdb stores just in-frame clones and leaves some out. This table has 90,000 or so clones, under 90% appearing once. The sample comprised peripheral blood. Receptors were obtained from a woman in her seventies with acute or convalescent COVID-19. The CDR3 runs from the conserved cysteine through the conserved F or W. Fields, in order: D gene, V gene, J gene, clone size, CDR3 DNA, CDR3 protein. D genes are given only for firm matches. Clone size, where shown, is once, few, many, or a class for clones that have expanded.

.	TRBV27	TRBJ2-1	once	TGTGCCAGCAGTCCCAGACTAGTAGTCTACAATGAGCAGTTCTTC	CASSPRLVVYNEQFF
.	TRBV2	TRBJ1-3	.	TGTGCCAGCAGATATGCAGGCAGCTCTGGAAACACCATATATTTT	CASRYAGSSGNTIYF
TRBD1	TRBV4-1	TRBJ1-5	.	TGCGCCAGCAGCCAAGATGGGGGGGGACAGGGGAGGTTTAATCAGCCCCAGCATTTT	CASSQDGGGQGRFNQPQHF
.	TRBV9	TRBJ1-2	.	TGTGCCAGCAGCGTACAGACTAACTATGGCTACACCTTC	CASSVQTNYGYTF
.	TRBV2	TRBJ2-5	.	TGTGCCAGCAGTGAAACCGGGGAGACCCAGTACTTC	CASSETGETQYF
TRBD2	TRBV14	TRBJ2-1	.	TGTGCCAGCAGCTCGACCCGGACTAGCGGGGGGGCGTACAATGAGCAGTTCTTC	CASSSTRTSGGAYNEQFF
TRBD1	TRBV19	TRBJ2-2	.	TGTGCCAGTAGTAAAAACCGGGACAGGGACACCGGGGAGCTGTTTTTT	CASSKNRDRDTGELFF
TRBD2	TRBV10-3	TRBJ2-3	.	TGTGCCATCAGTGGGGCTAGCGGGAGATCCACAGATACGCAGTATTTT	CAISGASGRSTDTQYF
TRBD2	TRBV3-1/TRBV3-2	TRBJ2-3	.	TGTGCCAGCAGCCAAGCCCGGACTAGCGGGTCCACAGATACGCAGTATTTT	CASSQARTSGSTDTQYF
.	TRBV6-5	TRBJ1-4	once	TGTGCCAGCAGGAACGACAGGTCTAATGAAAAACTGTTTTTT	CASRNDRSNEKLFF
TRBD2	TRBV28	TRBJ2-7	once	TGTGCCAGCAGTCCAAACAGATTGGGACTAGCGGGCTACGAGCAGTACTTC	CASSPNRLGLAGYEQYF
TRBD1	TRBV5-6	TRBJ1-2	.	TGTGCCAGCAGCGATGGACAGGGGGCCTATGGCTACACCTTC	CASSDGQGAYGYTF
.	TRBV12-3/TRBV12-4	TRBJ1-4	.	TGTGCCAGCAGTTTACTACGCGAAAAACTGTTTTTT	CASSLLREKLFF
TRBD1	TRBV27	TRBJ1-4	.	TGTGCCAGCAGTATAGGGACAGGGAGTGGTGAAAAACTGTTTTTT	CASSIGTGSGEKLFF
TRBD1	TRBV28	TRBJ2-1	.	TGTGCCAGCAGTCCAGGGACAGGGCTGGCCAATGAGCAGTTCTTC	CASSPGTGLANEQFF
TRBD1	TRBV3-1/TRBV3-2	TRBJ1-5	.	TGTGCCAGCAGTAAACAGGGGCACAATCAGCCCCAGCATTTT	CASSKQGHNQPQHF
.	TRBV3-1/TRBV3-2	TRBJ1-3	.	TGTGCCAGCAGCCAAGAATGGGGCCTCTCTGGAAACACCATATATTTT	CASSQEWGLSGNTIYF
.	TRBV2	TRBJ1-1	.	TGTGCCAGCCTTGACCGGGAGAGAACTGAAGCTTTCTTT	CASLDRERTEAFF
.	TRBV27	TRBJ1-2	.	TGTGCCAGCACGTCTAACAGGGTAGGCTATGGCTACACCTTC	CASTSNRVGYGYTF
.	TRBV5-1	TRBJ2-1	.	TGCGCCAGCAGCTTGCAGGGTAGGAGCTCCTACAATGAGCAGTTCTTC	CASSLQGRSSYNEQFF
TRBD1	TRBV9	TRBJ1-4	.	TGTGCCAGCAGCCCCGACAGGGGGCGTCGGGAAAAACTGTTTTTT	CASSPDRGRREKLFF
TRBD2	TRBV6-5	TRBJ2-1	.	TGTGCCAGCAGCTCGACTAGCGGGGCCTACAATGAGCAGTTCTTC	CASSSTSGAYNEQFF
.	TRBV7-9	TRBJ2-1	.	TGTGCCAGCAGCTCCCCACTAGCAGGCTCCTACAATGAGCAGTTCTTC	CASSSPLAGSYNEQFF
.	TRBV20-1	TRBJ2-2	.	TGCAGTGCTAGTCCAACCGGGGAGCTGTTTTTT	CSASPTGELFF
.	TRBV28	TRBJ1-6	.	TGTGCCAGCAGTCCCCCTACGGGGAGCTCCTATAATTCACCCCTCCACTTT	CASSPPTGSSYNSPLHF
.	TRBV28	TRBJ1-1	.	TGTGCCAGCAGTTCAAGCCCGGGGGGGGCTCCGCTAGAAGCTTTCTTT	CASSSSPGGAPLEAFF
.	TRBV27	TRBJ1-2	.	TGTGCCAGCAGTTTTGGGGCGGAGACCTCTTTCTATGGCTACACCTTC	CASSFGAETSFYGYTF
.	TRBV20-1	TRBJ1-1	.	TGCAGTGCTAGTCCTCCAGGGAAGACTGAAGCTTTCTTT	CSASPPGKTEAFF
.	TRBV19	TRBJ2-5	.	TGTGCCAGTAGCCTGCGTTTATGGGAGACCCAGTACTTC	CASSLRLWETQYF
.	TRBV27	TRBJ1-1	.	TGTGCCAGCAGTCCTCATGGGGGGAACGCTGAAGCTTTCTTT	CASSPHGGNAEAFF
.	TRBV11-2	TRBJ1-1	.	TGTGCCAGCAGCTTAGGGGGAGGGGCTGAAGCTTTCTTT	CASSLGGGAEAFF
TRBD1	TRBV11-3	TRBJ2-3	.	TGTGCCAGCAGCTTAGGGGGACAGGGGGCTACAGATACGCAGTATTTT	CASSLGGQGATDTQYF
TRBD1	TRBV5-1	TRBJ2-5	.	TGCGCCAGCACCCTAAAGCCGGGACAGCAAGAGACCCAGTACTTC	CASTLKPGQQETQYF
.	TRBV7-9	TRBJ1-1	.	TGTGCCAGCAGCTTAGCCAGACCTCAGGGCACTGAAGCTTTCTTT	CASSLARPQGTEAFF
.	TRBV5-1	TRBJ2-3	.	TGCGCCAGCAGCCAGCTGGCGGGCCAGGCAGATACGCAGTATTTT	CASSQLAGQADTQYF
TRBD1	TRBV18	TRBJ1-2	.	TGTGCCAGCTCACCAGGGTCTAGACAGGGGAACTATGGCTACACCTTC	CASSPGSRQGNYGYTF
TRBD2	TRBV6-4	TRBJ2-1	.	TGTGCCAGCAGTCCAACGGGGGGGGACTACAATGAGCAGTTCTTC	CASSPTGGDYNEQFF
.	TRBV6-5	TRBJ1-6	.	TGTGCCAGCAGGGTACAACAGGGTTCACCCCTCCACTTT	CASRVQQGSPLHF
.	TRBV4-1	TRBJ1-4	.	TGCGCCAGCAGCCTTCCACAGGACTATAATGAAAAACTGTTTTTT	CASSLPQDYNEKLFF
.	TRBV5-1	TRBJ1-4	.	TGCGCCAGCAGCTTGGACCAGGGTTTCAGTCAAAAACTGTTTTTT	CASSLDQGFSQKLFF
TRBD1	TRBV28	TRBJ2-5	.	TGTGCCAGCAGTGGACGGACAGGGGCAGAGACCCAGTACTTC	CASSGRTGAETQYF